These 14 T cell receptor beta chains were all obtained from the same sample, sequenced in a study of T cell responses to AZD1222 COVID-19 vaccine. The table came from immunoSEQ multiplex PCR; TCRdb's copy has only in-frame clones and leaves some out. The data show about 40,000 clones, approximately 88% seen once. This sample comprised peripheral blood, obtained 28 days after the second AZD1222 dose. Source of these receptors: an adult who received the AZD1222 COVID-19 vaccine.

This clone was counted a few times. This CDR3 is also generated by other DNA sequences in the sample. The rearrangement joins TRBV9 to TRBJ2-2; D not certain. Trimming pared 4 bases from V and 5 bases from J, leaving 9 bases between. The germline CDR1 and CDR2 sequences are SGDLS and YYNGEE. The CDR3 loop spans 13 amino acids. For the CDR3, the DNA is TGTGCCAGCAGCCCCTCCATAACCGGGGAGCTGTTTTTT. Encoded protein: CASSPSITGELFF.

The rearrangement links TRBV4-2 to TRBJ1-6, with 7 bases that match TRBD1. Germline V gives CDR1 LGHNA, CDR2 YNFKEQ. CDR3 length equals 17 residues. J was trimmed by 10 bases and V by 2 bases; bases with no gene match: 14. For the CDR3, the DNA is TGTGCCAGCAGCCAACCGGGACAGCAAACAGTTCGCTCACCCCTCCACTTT. Its protein product is CASSQPGQQTVRSPLHF.

The chain combines TRBV9 with TRBJ2-6; D ambiguous. Looked up from germline, CDR1 is SGDLS and CDR2 is YYNGEE. V dropped 7 bases and J dropped 0 bases, with 11 bases sitting between them. CDR3 length: 15 amino acids. CDR3 DNA: TGTGCCAGCCGACCCTCTGGCTCTGGGGCCAACGTCCTGACTTTC. This sequence encodes CASRPSGSGANVLTF.

This chain connects TRBV30 to TRBJ1-4, with D perhaps matching TRBD1 (6 bases). Germline assignment: CDR1 GTSNPN and CDR2 SVGIG (reference sequence). This CDR3 is built from 14 residues. V lost 5 bases and J 3 bases, leaving 13 bases between the germline ends. Written as DNA, the CDR3 is TGTGCCTGGCTAGGGGGGGAGCCTAATGAAAAACTGTTTTTT. It encodes CAWLGGEPNEKLFF.

The gene calls are TRBV6-5 and TRBJ1-2; 8 bases agree with TRBD1. The CDR3 totals 14 residues. From germline, CDR1 is MNHEY and CDR2 SVGAGI. V lost 8 bases and J lost 5; bases outside the gene matches: 10. The CDR3 here is CASYRPDRGYGYTF. CDR3 coding DNA: TGTGCCAGCTACCGACCCGACAGGGGTTATGGCTACACCTTC.

The chain couples TRBV4-1 to TRBJ1-4, with unresolved D. Deletions cut 4 bases from V and 14 bases from J, with 11 bases between. CDR1 and CDR2 (germline): MGHRA, YSYEKL. The CDR3 is 11 residues long. CDR3 sequence reads: CASSLRDDLFF. The CDR3 DNA follows: TGCGCCAGCAGCCTTCGGGATGACCTGTTTTTT.

The chain recombines TRBV6-5 with TRBJ2-2, with D hard to call. Germline CDR1 and CDR2: MNHEY and SVGAGI. The CDR3 totals 12 residues. V was clipped by 6 bases and J by 4 bases, with 6 bases between them. CDR3 loop: CASRLSTGELFF. The DNA of the CDR3 is TGTGCCAGCAGACTTAGCACCGGGGAGCTGTTTTTT.

This chain connects TRBV9 to TRBJ2-2; D might be TRBD2 (6 bases). V was cut by 4 bases and J by 5 bases, with 9 bases left in between. Germline CDR1 SGDLS, CDR2 YYNGEE. The CDR3 length is 13 residues. The CDR3 spells CASSLGGTGELFF. The CDR3, as DNA: TGTGCCAGCAGCCTCGGGGGAACCGGGGAGCTGTTTTTT.

The chain recombines TRBV5-1 with TRBJ2-2; a possible D gene is TRBD2 (5 bases). Germline CDR1 is SGHRS and CDR2 is YFSETQ. Trimming took 6 bases from V and 4 from J, leaving 16 bases between them. This CDR3 has 15 residues. The CDR3 spells CASTREPPSTGELFF. Here the CDR3 DNA reads TGCGCCAGCACCCGGGAACCCCCCTCCACCGGGGAGCTGTTTTTT.

The genes are TRBV7-8 and TRBJ2-7, with TRBD2 identical over 7 bases. Germline trimming cut 4 bases from V and 1 base from J; bases unmatched to any gene: 7. Per the germline V gene, CDR1 is SGHVS and CDR2 is FQNEAQ. The CDR3 loop spans 15 amino acids. In DNA form, the CDR3 reads TGTGCCAGCAGCTCGTCGCGGGGGATGTCCTACGAGCAGTACTTC. Translating it yields CASSSSRGMSYEQYF.

The chain joins TRBV3-1 (or the pseudogene TRBV3-2) to TRBJ2-2; D is ambiguous. Trimming cost V 1 base and J 5 bases, with 5 bases left between them. The CDR3 extends over 13 amino acids. Germline V gives CDR1 LGHDT, CDR2 YNNKEL (reference sequence). CDR3 loop: CASSQAGTGELFF. As DNA, the CDR3 is TGTGCCAGCAGCCAAGCCGGGACCGGGGAGCTGTTTTTT.

The chain's CDR3 is CASSRSGTDTQYF. The CDR3 DNA reads TGCGCCAGCAGCCGTAGCGGGACAGATACGCAGTATTTT. The chain carries TRBV5-1 and TRBJ2-3; 7 nucleotides align to TRBD2. The V segment lost 4 bases and the J segment 3 bases; nucleotides outside the gene matches: 2. Germline-derived CDR1 and CDR2 are SGHRS and YFSETQ. The CDR3 loop spans 13 amino acids.

The chain combines TRBV7-3 with TRBJ2-2; D is unresolved. Trimming removed 2 bases at V and 4 bases at J, with 11 bases between. This CDR3 has 15 amino acids. Per the germline V gene, CDR1 is SGHTA and CDR2 is FQGTGA. The CDR3 DNA follows: TGTGCCAGCAGCTTACTCCCCCGAGCCACCGGGGAGCTGTTTTTT. It encodes CASSLLPRATGELFF.

This sequence joins TRBV12-3 or TRBV12-4 and TRBJ1-5, with TRBD1 as a possible D gene (6 bases). V lost 5 bases and J lost 4, with 9 bases in between. This CDR3 is built from 13 residues. The CDR3 is CASSPTGNQPQHF. CDR3 DNA: TGTGCCAGCAGTCCTACAGGGAATCAGCCCCAGCATTTT.